One and the same sample provided the 9 T cell receptor beta chains below, sequenced in a study of OX40 agonist ivuxolimab in advanced cancers. Library prep was done by the immunoSEQ multiplex PCR assay. Entries here come from immuneACCESS through TCRdb and include only in-frame sequences with V and J called. Some clones fail to appear in such tables; in the studies checked, an unresolved V gene covers under half of the shortfall, and the cause of the remainder is unknown. Across this sample there are 65,000 to 85,000 clones, with around 85% seen only once. 2% to 3% of the sample goes to the ten largest clones. Sequences were derived from CD4+ or CD8+ T cells sorted from blood, sampled in a trial of the OX40 agonist ivuxolimab. Receptor source: an adult with an advanced solid tumor such as melanoma, head and neck, liver or kidney cancer.

This chain uses TRBV28 with TRBJ2-7; D is perhaps TRBD2 (7 bases). V shed 6 bases and J shed 3 bases, with 21 bases lying between them. Per germline, CDR1 MDHEN and CDR2 SYDVKM. The CDR3 has 16 residues. The CDR3 DNA is TGTGCCAGCAGGGGGGGGAGGACAGTACTCTTCTACGAGCAGTACTTC. Translation: CASRGGRTVLFYEQYF.

The chain uses TRBV18 and TRBJ1-1; TRBD1 matches at 7 bases. CDR1 KGHSH and CDR2 LQKENI come from the germline V gene. The CDR3 has 16 residues. V lost 4 bases, J lost 0 bases, and 8 bases stayed unmatched. The CDR3 is CASSRQGLGMNTEAFF. CDR3 in DNA: TGTGCCAGCTCACGACAGGGTTTGGGTATGAACACTGAAGCTTTCTTT.

The J gene is TRBJ1-1, the V gene TRBV29-1, with TRBD1 matching over 7 bases. The junction had 6 bases not matched to a gene; V was cut back by 6 bases and J by 11 bases. This CDR3 comprises 10 residues. Germline V gene lookup returns CDR1 SQVTM and CDR2 ANQGSEA. CDR3 nucleotide sequence: TGCAGCGTCTACAGGGGTTTGGCTTTCTTT. Translating it yields CSVYRGLAFF.

This sequence joins TRBV28 and TRBJ1-6; a weak D match, TRBD1 (6 bases). This CDR3 region has 13 residues. Germline V gives CDR1 MDHEN, CDR2 SYDVKM. The V end lost 7 bases, the J end lost 2 bases, and 6 bases lay between the germline ends. The CDR3 coding sequence is TGTGCCAGCACAGGGGCCTATAATTCACCCCTCCACTTT. This translates into CASTGAYNSPLHF.

V gene TRBV7-9 combines with J gene TRBJ2-5, with no clear D. Germline CDR1 SEHNR, CDR2 FQNEAQ (reference sequence). The length of the CDR3 is 15 residues. V was shortened by 1 base and J by 5 bases, with 14 bases between the two germline ends. CDR3 in amino acids: CASSLGSPGEETQYF. CDR3 DNA: TGTGCCAGCAGCTTAGGATCGCCAGGCGAGGAGACCCAGTACTTC.

The chain has TRBV6-5 and TRBJ1-6; no reliable D call. Germline V CDR1 and CDR2: MNHEY, SVGAGI. This CDR3 is 13 amino acids long. Deletions cut 5 bases from V and 6 bases from J, with 8 bases between. This CDR3 is CASSQASNSPLHF. For the CDR3, the DNA is TGTGCCAGCAGTCAGGCGAGTAATTCACCCCTCCACTTT.

This chain links TRBV6-1 with TRBJ2-7, with TRBD1 identical over 10 bases. Trimming at V came to 2 bases and at J to 5 bases, leaving 9 bases not matched to a gene. CDR1 is MNHNS, CDR2 SASEGT, per germline. This CDR3 contains 16 residues. The CDR3 nucleotides read TGTGCCAGCAGTGAATCGGCGGGACAGGGGAGCAACGAGCAGTACTTC. Translated, it gives CASSESAGQGSNEQYF.

The V and J genes are TRBV30 and TRBJ1-5; 11 bases map to TRBD1. Germline-derived CDR1 and CDR2 are GTSNPN and SVGIG (reference sequence). Trimming removed 5 bases from V and 2 bases from J; junction bases left unmatched: 5. The CDR3 length is 15 residues. CDR3: CAWRTGGGGNQPQHF. The CDR3 region has the DNA TGTGCCTGGCGGACAGGGGGCGGGGGCAATCAGCCCCAGCATTTT. The variable domain in full, with the rest retrieved from reference TRBV30 and TRBJ1-5, is SQTIHQWPATLVQPVGSPLSLECTVEGTSNPNLYWYRQAAGRGLQLLFYSVGIGQISSEVPQNLSASRPQDRQFILSSKKLLLSDSGFYLCAWRTGGGGNQPQHFGDGTRLSIL.

The CDR3 region is CASSSGQGLNNSPLHF. The CDR3 bases are TGTGCCAGCAGCTCCGGACAGGGGCTAAATAATTCACCCCTCCACTTT. J is TRBJ1-6 and V is TRBV7-6, with 9 bases lining up with TRBD1. V dropped 4 bases and J dropped 5; count of bases not matched to a gene: 6. The CDR3 consists of 16 residues. Germline CDR1 and CDR2: SGHVS and FNYEAQ. The entire variable domain, with the rest obtained from reference TRBV7-6 and TRBJ1-6, is as follows: GAGVSQSPRYKVTKRGQDVALRCDPISGHVSLYWYRQALGQGPEFLTYFNYEAQQDKSGLPNDRFSAERPEGSISTLTIQRTEQRDSAMYRCASSSGQGLNNSPLHFGNGTRLTVT.